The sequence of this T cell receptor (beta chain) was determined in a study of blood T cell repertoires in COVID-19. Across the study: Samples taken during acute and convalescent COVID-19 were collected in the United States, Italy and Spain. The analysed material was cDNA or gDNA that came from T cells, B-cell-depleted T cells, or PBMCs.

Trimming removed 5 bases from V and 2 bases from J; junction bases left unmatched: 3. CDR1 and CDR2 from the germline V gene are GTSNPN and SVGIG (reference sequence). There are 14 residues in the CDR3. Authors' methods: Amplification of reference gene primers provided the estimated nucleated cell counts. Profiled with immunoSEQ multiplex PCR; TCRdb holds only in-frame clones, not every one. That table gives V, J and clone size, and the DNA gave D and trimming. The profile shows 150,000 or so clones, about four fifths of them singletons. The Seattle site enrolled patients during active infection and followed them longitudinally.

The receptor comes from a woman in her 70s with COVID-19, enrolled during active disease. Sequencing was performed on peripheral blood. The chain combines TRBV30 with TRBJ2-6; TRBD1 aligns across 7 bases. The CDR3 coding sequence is TGTGCCTGGGACAGGGCCGCTGGGGCCAACGTCCTGACTTTC. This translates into CAWDRAAGANVLTF.